Below, 31 T cell receptor beta chains from the same sample are listed, as sequenced in a study of blood T cell repertoires in COVID-19. Clones were sequenced by immunoSEQ multiplex PCR, and TCRdb holds only the in-frame ones, with some missing. This table has about 69,000 clones, around 90% appearing once. Sequenced sample: peripheral blood. The receptors stem from a man aged 45-60 years with acute or convalescent COVID-19.

The gene calls are TRBV5-1 and TRBJ2-2; maybe TRBD1 (5 bases). Between the trimmed V and J ends, which lost 4 bases and 1 base, there was a span of 14 bases. Germline CDR1 is SGHRS and CDR2 is YFSETQ. This CDR3 region has 16 residues. CDR3 protein: CASSERQTMNTGELFF. The CDR3, as DNA: TGCGCCAGCAGCGAAAGACAGACCATGAACACCGGGGAGCTGTTTTTT. Based on the CDR3 plus reference TRBV5-1 and TRBJ2-2, the full variable domain is KAGVTQTPRYLIKTRGQQVTLSCSPISGHRSVSWYQQTPGQGLQFLFEYFSETQRNKGNFPGRFSGRQFSNSRSEMNVSTLELGDSALYLCASSERQTMNTGELFFGEGSRLTVL.

This sequence joins TRBV5-1 and TRBJ2-7, with TRBD2 matching over 7 bases. Germline CDR1 reads SGHRS; CDR2 reads YFSETQ. The CDR3 covers 16 residues. After removal of 2 bases from V and 3 bases from J, the junction contained 11 bases not matched to a gene. DNA of the CDR3: TGCGCCAGCAGCTTTGATGGGAGCCCGGGAGGCTACGAGCAGTACTTC. It specifies CASSFDGSPGGYEQYF. The full variable domain, in which reference TRBV5-1 and TRBJ2-7 provide the parts outside the CDR3, is KAGVTQTPRYLIKTRGQQVTLSCSPISGHRSVSWYQQTPGQGLQFLFEYFSETQRNKGNFPGRFSGRQFSNSRSEMNVSTLELGDSALYLCASSFDGSPGGYEQYFGPGTRLTVT.

The chain links TRBV28 to TRBJ1-2, with D unresolved. CDR1 is MDHEN and CDR2 is SYDVKM in the germline V gene. This CDR3 spans 12 amino acids. V was pared by 7 bases and J by 7 bases, with 13 bases between. The CDR3 bases are TGTGCCAGCAAGGCTGGAGGGCTTGGCTACACCTTC. Its protein is CASKAGGLGYTF.

The gene calls are TRBV30 and TRBJ2-1; D gene ambiguous. V lost 3 bases, J lost 0 bases, and 15 bases lay in between. Germline V gives CDR1 GTSNPN, CDR2 SVGIG (reference sequence). The CDR3 has 16 amino acids. CDR3 coding DNA: TGTGCCTGGAGCTCACCAGGTGGGCCCTCCTACAATGAGCAGTTCTTC. Translating it yields CAWSSPGGPSYNEQFF.

The rearrangement joins TRBV28 to TRBJ1-1, with 9 bases identical to TRBD1. The CDR3 totals 14 residues. V lost 8 bases to trimming and J lost 4 bases; unmatched junction nucleotides: 8. CDR1 MDHEN and CDR2 SYDVKM come from the germline V gene. The CDR3 DNA reads TGTGCCAGCTCCACAGGGGGCGGAGGCACTGAAGCTTTCTTT. This codes for CASSTGGGGTEAFF.

This clone has just one count. The rearrangement links TRBV9 to TRBJ2-1; 10 nucleotides align to TRBD2. Trimming removed 2 bases from V and 2 bases from J; junction bases left unmatched: 1. Germline V gives CDR1 SGDLS, CDR2 YYNGEE. The CDR3 contains 15 residues. The DNA for the CDR3 is TGTGCCAGCAGCGTTAGCGGGAGGCCCTACAATGAGCAGTTCTTC. It yields the protein CASSVSGRPYNEQFF.

This rearrangement joins TRBV30 to TRBJ1-4; 8 positions agree with TRBD1. The V gene end was trimmed by 1 base and the J gene end by 5 bases; junction bases not matched to a gene: 3. This CDR3 contains 14 residues. CDR1 and CDR2 from the germline V gene are GTSNPN and SVGIG (reference sequence). In DNA form, the CDR3 reads TGTGCCTGGAGTGGTTGGACAGGGAATGAAAAACTGTTTTTT. Translating it yields CAWSGWTGNEKLFF.

The chain combines TRBV5-1 with TRBJ2-5, with TRBD2 matching 11 bases. Germline V gene lookup returns CDR1 SGHRS and CDR2 YFSETQ. CDR3 length: 15 amino acids. V gave up 9 bases and J gave up 5 bases; unmatched junction bases: 12. Here the CDR3 reads CATKITSGSGETQYF. The CDR3 DNA reads as TGCGCCACCAAAATTACTAGCGGGAGCGGGGAGACCCAGTACTTC.

A single count supports this clone. The chain links TRBV14 to TRBJ2-7, with 7 bases lining up with TRBD2. The CDR3 extends over 15 amino acids. Germline V gene data show CDR1 as SGHDN and CDR2 as FVKESK. Losses at the gene ends were 1 base for V and 3 bases for J; bases not matched to a gene: 6. The DNA of the CDR3 is TGTGCCAGCAGCCAAGGGCTAGCGGCCCTCTACGAGCAGTACTTC. The encoded protein is CASSQGLAALYEQYF.

The gene calls are TRBV9 and TRBJ1-6, with TRBD1 identical over 9 bases. The trim removed 10 bases at V and 10 bases at J, leaving 15 bases unmatched. This CDR3 spans 15 amino acids. Germline values: CDR1 SGDLS, CDR2 YYNGEE. The CDR3 spells CASTSGTGSFSPLHF. In DNA form, the CDR3 reads TGTGCCTCTACTTCCGGGACAGGGTCGTTCTCACCCCTCCACTTT. The full variable domain, completed using reference TRBV9 and TRBJ1-6, is DSGVTQTPKHLITATGQRVTLRCSPRSGDLSVYWYQQSLDQGLQFLIQYYNGEERAKGNILERFSAQQFPDLHSELNLSSLELGDSALYFCASTSGTGSFSPLHFGNGTRLTVT.

Turning to this clone: The junction and the germline gene differ at one end; a read error may be behind it. This sequence joins TRBV27 and TRBJ2-7; perhaps TRBD2 as D (5 bases). The CDR3 covers 13 residues. Germline CDR1 reads MNHEY; CDR2 reads SMNVEV (reference sequence). CDR3 residues: CASSLHPGMNVRF. For the CDR3, the DNA is TGTGCCAGCAGTTTACATCCGGGAATGAACGTTCGCTTC.

V is TRBV2 and J is TRBJ2-7, with 7 bases lining up with TRBD2. There are 12 residues in the CDR3. Germline V gene lookup returns CDR1 SNHLY and CDR2 FYNNEI. V gave up 4 bases and J gave up 9 bases; unmatched junction bases: 6. The CDR3 protein is CASSAGGLPQYF. CDR3 DNA: TGTGCCAGCAGTGCGGGAGGACTACCGCAGTACTTC.

This chain joins TRBV7-9 and TRBJ2-1, with TRBD1 matching over 7 bases. V shed 7 bases and J 2 bases; nucleotides not matched to a gene: 5. This CDR3 is 14 amino acids long. The germline V gene has CDR1 SEHNR and CDR2 FQNEAQ (reference sequence). CDR3 sequence reads: CASITGVTYNEQFF. DNA for the CDR3: TGTGCCAGCATCACAGGGGTCACCTACAATGAGCAGTTCTTC.

The chain is built from TRBV4-2 and TRBJ2-1; 14 bases are shared with TRBD2. The CDR3 is made up of 18 amino acids. Per germline, CDR1 LGHNA and CDR2 YNFKEQ. V trimming: 4 bases; J trimming: 5 bases; junction bases outside the gene matches: 10. DNA for the CDR3: TGTGCCAGCAGCCGAGGGACTAGCGGGAGAAGGGGACACAATGAGCAGTTCTTC. Its translation: CASSRGTSGRRGHNEQFF.

This chain connects TRBV10-3 to TRBJ2-1, with TRBD2 matching over 8 bases. Germline loops: CDR1 ENHRY, CDR2 SYGVKD. CDR3 length equals 15 residues. V dropped 7 bases and J dropped 4; count of bases not matched to a gene: 9. The CDR3 DNA reads as TGTGCCATCATGTCTACTAGCGGAGTATACAATGAGCAGTTCTTC. Protein: CAIMSTSGVYNEQFF.

V and J are TRBV5-5 and TRBJ1-3; D is ambiguous. Germline loops: CDR1 SGHKS, CDR2 YYEKEE (reference sequence). Trimming shortened V by 0 bases and J by 0 bases, and 7 bases separated the two germline ends. CDR3 length: 15 residues. In nucleotides, the CDR3 is TGTGCCAGCAGCTTGGATCTTTACTCTGGAAACACCATATATTTT. Its protein product is CASSLDLYSGNTIYF. Full variable domain (missing parts from reference TRBV5-5 and TRBJ1-3): DAGVTQSPTHLIKTRGQQVTLRCSPISGHKSVSWYQQVLGQGPQFIFQYYEKEERGRGNFPDRFSARQFPNYSSELNVNALLLGDSALYLCASSLDLYSGNTIYFGEGSWLTVV.

The chain employs TRBV19 and TRBJ2-2; the match to TRBD1 covers 10 bases. Germline V gene lookup returns CDR1 LNHDA and CDR2 SQIVND (reference sequence). Trimming removed 7 bases from V and 4 bases from J; junction bases left unmatched: 6. The CDR3 is made up of 15 amino acids. CDR3 nucleotides: TGTGCCAGTACCGCCGGGACAGGGGCCACCGGGGAGCTGTTTTTT. As protein: CASTAGTGATGELFF.

Only one count was recorded for this clone. The chain recombines TRBV6-2 or TRBV6-3 with TRBJ2-3; 9 bases match TRBD2. The V gene end was trimmed by 6 bases and the J gene end by 3 bases; junction bases not matched to a gene: 4. The CDR3 spans 14 residues. CDR1 is MNHEY, CDR2 SVGEGT, per germline. CDR3 bases: TGTGCCAGCAGCGTAGCGGGAGTGACAGATACGCAGTATTTT. This codes for CASSVAGVTDTQYF.

The CDR3 reads CASSPRPLSGVAPRKYF. As DNA, the CDR3 is TGTGCCAGCAGCCCCCGGCCGCTCAGCGGGGTGGCCCCACGGAAGTACTTC. The gene calls are TRBV14 and TRBJ2-7; TRBD2 agrees at 7 bases. This CDR3 contains 17 residues. The trim removed 4 bases at V and 11 bases at J, leaving 23 bases unmatched. The germline V gene has CDR1 SGHDN and CDR2 FVKESK.

The V call is TRBV5-1, the J call TRBJ2-7; TRBD2 matches 7 bases. The CDR3 contains 16 residues. The junction had 8 bases not matched to a gene; V was cut back by 0 bases and J by 2 bases. Germline V lookup: CDR1 SGHRS, CDR2 YFSETQ. CDR3 loop: CASSLGPGLETYEQYF. As DNA, the CDR3 is TGCGCCAGCAGCTTGGGTCCTGGACTAGAAACCTACGAGCAGTACTTC.

This clone was recorded only once. The rearrangement links TRBV5-1 to TRBJ2-4; 7 nucleotides align to TRBD1. The V gene's germline CDR1 is SGHRS and CDR2 YFSETQ. Trimming removed 4 bases from V and 8 bases from J; junction bases left unmatched: 9. The CDR3 has 14 amino acids. In DNA form, the CDR3 reads TGCGCCAGCAGCCGAAGACAGGGCGTGGACATTCAGTACTTC. Protein: CASSRRQGVDIQYF.

This chain uses TRBV24-1 with TRBJ2-3; the match to TRBD2 covers 7 bases. In germline, CDR1 is KGHDR, CDR2 SFDVKD. Trimming cost V 9 bases and J 2 bases; bases outside gene matches: 16. The CDR3 length is 17 residues. CDR3 bases: TGTGCCACCGCCCAGGGCGGAACAGCGGGGCCCACAGATACGCAGTATTTT. Protein product: CATAQGGTAGPTDTQYF.

The rearrangement uses TRBV19 and TRBJ1-5; D not certain. This CDR3 has 16 residues. V lost 5 bases and J 0 bases, leaving 14 bases between the germline ends. In germline, CDR1 is LNHDA, CDR2 SQIVND (reference sequence). In nucleotides, the CDR3 is TGTGCCAGTAGTCGGTTTTCTGGAGTTAGCAATCAGCCCCAGCATTTT. It translates to CASSRFSGVSNQPQHF. Combining the CDR3 with reference TRBV19 and TRBJ1-5 gives the whole variable domain DGGITQSPKYLFRKEGQNVTLSCEQNLNHDAMYWYRQDPGQGLRLIYYSQIVNDFQKGDIAEGYSVSREKKESFPLTVTSAQKNPTAFYLCASSRFSGVSNQPQHFGDGTRLSIL.

The chain carries TRBV18 and TRBJ2-5; 9 bases align to TRBD2. CDR3 length: 15 residues. The germline gives CDR1 KGHSH, CDR2 LQKENI. V lost 6 bases and J lost 4; bases outside the gene matches: 9. The CDR3 loop is CASSLYSGRSETQYF. The CDR3 DNA is TGTGCCAGCTCCCTGTACAGCGGGAGGTCAGAGACCCAGTACTTC.

The sample holds a few counts of this clone. The chain joins TRBV7-9 to TRBJ1-1, with unresolved D. The CDR3 runs 13 residues. V was clipped by 1 base and J by 3 bases, with 6 bases between them. In germline, CDR1 is SEHNR, CDR2 FQNEAQ (reference sequence). CDR3 amino acids: CASSLGAYTEAFF. The CDR3, as DNA: TGTGCCAGCAGCTTAGGGGCCTACACTGAAGCTTTCTTT.

The chain is built from TRBV24-1 and TRBJ2-5; D is perhaps TRBD2 (5 bases). This CDR3 region has 15 residues. Germline CDR1 and CDR2: KGHDR and SFDVKD. V lost 1 base to trimming and J lost 4 bases, with 12 bases between them. CDR3 in DNA: TGTGCCACCAGTGATTTTACGGGTGCGGGAGAGACCCAGTACTTC. Protein: CATSDFTGAGETQYF.

This chain uses TRBV7-2 with TRBJ2-7; D perhaps matches TRBD2 (5 bases). Germline lookup yields CDR1 SGHTA and CDR2 FQGNSA. This CDR3 spans 16 amino acids. The V gene lost 1 base and the J gene lost 2 bases, with 15 bases spanning the gap. The CDR3 DNA reads TGTGCCAGCAGCTTAGTAGCTGGCGGGTCGCCCTACGAGCAGTACTTC. Its protein is CASSLVAGGSPYEQYF.

The J gene is TRBJ2-5, the V gene TRBV7-9; TRBD1 agrees at 9 bases. The CDR3 is made up of 16 amino acids. Germline V gene data show CDR1 as SEHNR and CDR2 as FQNEAQ (reference sequence). Losses at the gene ends were 0 bases for V and 5 bases for J; bases not matched to a gene: 7. The CDR3 reads CASSLAQDRGRETQYF. The CDR3, as DNA: TGTGCCAGCAGCTTAGCCCAGGACAGGGGTAGGGAGACCCAGTACTTC.

The rearrangement uses TRBV12-5 and TRBJ2-3, with TRBD2 matching over 11 bases. V lost 4 bases, J lost 6 bases, and 12 bases stayed unmatched. The CDR3 totals 17 residues. CDR1 and CDR2 from the germline V gene are LGHNT and FRNRAP. CDR3 nucleotide sequence: TGTGCTAGTGGTTACACAACTAGCGGGAGAGGGCGGGATACGCAGTATTTT. As protein: CASGYTTSGRGRDTQYF. Full variable domain (outside the CDR3, taken from reference TRBV12-5 and TRBJ2-3): DARVTQTPRHKVTEMGQEVTMRCQPILGHNTVFWYRQTMMQGLELLAYFRNRAPLDDSGMPKDRFSAEMPDATLATLKIQPSEPRDSAVYFCASGYTTSGRGRDTQYFGPGTRLTVL.

CDR3 nucleotides: TGTGCCAGCAGTTACGCTAGCGGGATCACAGATACGCAGTATTTT. Translated, it gives CASSYASGITDTQYF. This sequence joins TRBV6-5 and TRBJ2-3; TRBD2 matches 9 bases. Germline V CDR1 and CDR2: MNHEY, SVGAGI. CDR3 length equals 15 residues. The V gene end was trimmed by 2 bases and the J gene end by 2 bases; junction bases not matched to a gene: 2.

The chain is built from TRBV19 and TRBJ1-5; 8 nucleotides match TRBD1. Germline CDR1 and CDR2: LNHDA and SQIVND (reference sequence). This CDR3 has 18 amino acids. Trimming at V came to 2 bases and at J to 3 bases, leaving 12 bases not matched to a gene. The CDR3 sequence is CASSIRLRAGGLNQPQHF. The CDR3 DNA reads as TGTGCCAGTAGTATACGCTTACGAGCAGGGGGCCTCAATCAGCCCCAGCATTTT.